These 21 T cell receptor beta chains share one sample of origin, sequenced in a study of radiation and T cells in renal cell carcinoma. The time point denotes: blood 4 weeks post-SBRT, at nephrectomy. The treatment is: 15 Gy SBRT to primary tumor, nephrectomy 4 weeks later. The data were produced by immunoSEQ multiplex PCR, yet TCRdb's version contains in-frame clones alone and is incomplete. The data hold 150,000 to 200,000 clones, with roughly nine tenths observed a single time. The material was blood, obtained from a patient whose treatment included radiotherapy and nephrectomy. The receptors here all came from a woman aged 50 to 65 with renal cell carcinoma.

This chain links TRBV6-6 with TRBJ1-2; D is undetermined. This CDR3 is 10 amino acids long. The V gene lost 8 bases and the J gene lost 4 bases, with 5 bases spanning the gap. Germline V gene data show CDR1 as MNHNY and CDR2 as SVGAGI (reference sequence). The CDR3 nucleotides read TGTGCCAGCCATAGCTATGGCTACACCTTC. Translated, it gives CASHSYGYTF.

The rearrangement links TRBV5-4 to TRBJ2-3, with 10 positions matching TRBD2. The length of the CDR3 is 16 residues. The germline gives CDR1 SGHNT, CDR2 YYREEE (reference sequence). The junction had 6 bases not matched to a gene; V was cut back by 2 bases and J by 3 bases. Written as DNA, the CDR3 is TGTGCCAGCAGCTTAGCGGGGGGGCGGGGGACAGATACGCAGTATTTT. This translates into CASSLAGGRGTDTQYF.

The chain is built from TRBV5-6 and TRBJ1-5; a weak D match, TRBD1 (5 bases). The CDR3 loop spans 15 amino acids. Between the trimmed V and J ends, which lost 0 bases and 1 base, there was a span of 8 bases. In germline, CDR1 is SGHDT, CDR2 YYEEEE. CDR3 region: CASSLGQLSNQPQHF. CDR3 nucleotide sequence: TGTGCCAGCAGCTTGGGACAGTTAAGCAATCAGCCCCAGCATTTT.

The genes are TRBV19 and TRBJ2-7, with 8 bases that match TRBD2. CDR1 and CDR2 from the germline V gene are LNHDA and SQIVND (reference sequence). The V segment lost 6 bases and the J segment 0 bases; nucleotides outside the gene matches: 7. This CDR3 has 15 amino acids. This chain's CDR3 is CASSTSGGLSYEQYF. CDR3 coding DNA: TGTGCCAGTAGCACGAGCGGGGGCCTCTCCTACGAGCAGTACTTC.

The V gene is TRBV6-5, the J gene TRBJ2-7, with D maybe TRBD2 (6 bases). The germline V gene has CDR1 MNHEY and CDR2 SVGAGI. The CDR3 is 14 amino acids. Trimming took 5 bases from V and 2 from J, leaving 13 bases between them. The CDR3 bases are TGTGCCAGCAGTGACGGGGGACCGACCTACGAGCAGTACTTC. Its protein is CASSDGGPTYEQYF.

The CDR3 loop is CASSTDQGGNTIYF. In DNA, the CDR3 is TGTGCCAGCAGCACGGACCAAGGGGGAAACACCATATATTTT. V is TRBV5-5 and J is TRBJ1-3, with D uncertain. Germline values: CDR1 SGHKS, CDR2 YYEKEE (reference sequence). The CDR3 totals 14 residues. V dropped 4 bases and J dropped 4 bases, with 12 bases sitting between them.

This clone was counted a few times. The CDR3 DNA follows: TGTGCCAGCAGCCTCAAAGGGATGGGAACTGAAGCTTTCTTT. This codes for CASSLKGMGTEAFF. The chain uses TRBV7-9 and TRBJ1-1, with unresolved D. In germline, CDR1 is SEHNR, CDR2 FQNEAQ (reference sequence). Trimming cost V 5 bases and J 5 bases, with 15 bases left between them. The CDR3 is 14 residues long.

V is TRBV6-5 and J is TRBJ1-1; TRBD1 matches at 9 bases. J was trimmed by 11 bases and V by 2 bases; bases with no gene match: 15. Germline values: CDR1 MNHEY, CDR2 SVGAGI. This CDR3 is 16 amino acids long. DNA for the CDR3: TGTGCCAGCAGTTACGGAGGGACTAAGACAGGGGGACGGGCTTTCTTT. As protein: CASSYGGTKTGGRAFF.

The CDR3 nucleotides read TGTGCCAGTAGTATCTCATGGGGGGCTAGGCAGTTCTTC. It encodes CASSISWGARQFF. J is TRBJ2-1 and V is TRBV19; D tentatively reads TRBD1 or TRBD2 (6 bases each). With 3 bases removed from V and 12 bases from J, the gap between germline ends came to 15 bases. Germline loops: CDR1 LNHDA, CDR2 SQIVND (reference sequence). The CDR3 has 13 residues.

The rearrangement joins TRBV6-5 to TRBJ2-2; D unresolved. V shed 4 bases and J shed 6 bases, with 9 bases lying between them. Germline V gene sequence: CDR1 MNHEY, CDR2 SVGAGI. The CDR3 totals 13 residues. The CDR3 bases are TGTGCCAGCAGTTCTGGTGGGTCCGGGGAGCTGTTTTTT. Amino acid sequence: CASSSGGSGELFF.

The V and J genes are TRBV6-6 and TRBJ2-7; D is ambiguous. Germline lookup yields CDR1 MNHNY and CDR2 SVGAGI (reference sequence). The ends were cut back, 4 bases at V and 6 bases at J, with 10 bases in the middle. The CDR3 contains 12 residues. The CDR3 bases are TGTGCCAGCAGTTCGAGCCTTGTCGAGCAGTACTTC. Amino acid sequence: CASSSSLVEQYF.

The chain uses TRBV18 and TRBJ2-7, with 7 nucleotides matching TRBD1. The CDR3 length is 14 residues. The germline V gene has CDR1 KGHSH and CDR2 LQKENI. The J segment lost 7 bases and the V segment lost 3 bases, leaving 9 bases of the junction unmatched. The CDR3 DNA reads as TGTGCCAGCTCACCCAGACAGGGCTCAAATGAGCAGTACTTC. Translation gives CASSPRQGSNEQYF. Looking up the rest from reference TRBV18 and TRBJ2-7 gives the full variable domain: NAGVMQNPRHLVRRRGQEARLRCSPMKGHSHVYWYRQLPEEGLKFMVYLQKENIIDESGMPKERFSAEFPKEGPSILRIQQVVRGDSAAYFCASSPRQGSNEQYFGPGTRLTVT.

The genes are TRBV4-2 and TRBJ1-1; D is uncertain. The CDR3 is 13 amino acids. CDR1 is LGHNA and CDR2 is YNFKEQ in the germline V gene. V was shortened by 0 bases and J by 4 bases, with 6 bases between the two germline ends. The DNA for the CDR3 is TGTGCCAGCAGCCAAGACATGTCCACTGAAGCTTTCTTT. Translated, it gives CASSQDMSTEAFF.

This CDR3 reads CASSGRDRGETQYF. CDR3 DNA: TGTGCCAGCAGTGGGAGGGATCGGGGAGAGACCCAGTACTTC. The V call is TRBV6-5, the J call TRBJ2-5, with 7 bases fitting TRBD2. The V and J ends lost 5 bases and 4 bases, in that order; junction bases with no gene match: 7. This CDR3 region has 14 residues. Germline V gene data show CDR1 as MNHEY and CDR2 as SVGAGI.

This sequence joins TRBV5-1 and TRBJ1-5, with TRBD1 matching 7 bases. The V gene's germline CDR1 is SGHRS and CDR2 YFSETQ. J lost 7 bases, V lost 0 bases, and 1 base had no gene match. The CDR3 spans 13 residues. The CDR3 loop is CASSLDRGQPQHF. As DNA, the CDR3 is TGCGCCAGCAGCTTGGACAGGGGACAGCCCCAGCATTTT.

This rearrangement joins TRBV7-8 to TRBJ1-1; D is undetermined. The CDR3 is made up of 13 amino acids. Deletions cut 2 bases from V and 3 bases from J, with 7 bases between. Germline values: CDR1 SGHVS, CDR2 FQNEAQ. The CDR3 spells CASSLWRDTEAFF. The CDR3 nucleotides are TGTGCCAGCAGCTTATGGAGAGACACTGAAGCTTTCTTT.

This clone has just one count. The chain combines TRBV15 with TRBJ2-3; 7 bases map to TRBD1. Trimming took 0 bases from V and 5 from J; bases not matched to a gene: 11. CDR3 size: 17 residues. The germline V gene has CDR1 LNHNV and CDR2 YYDKDF (reference sequence). The CDR3: CATSRDSLRTGGDTQYF. Written as DNA, the CDR3 is TGTGCCACCAGCAGAGATAGTTTAAGGACAGGAGGAGATACGCAGTATTTT. Together with reference TRBV15 and TRBJ2-3, the CDR3 gives the full variable domain: DAMVIQNPRYQVTQFGKPVTLSCSQTLNHNVMYWYQQKSSQAPKLLFHYYDKDFNNEADTPDNFQSRRPNTSFCFLDIRSPGLGDTAMYLCATSRDSLRTGGDTQYFGPGTRLTVL.

This rearrangement joins TRBV6-6 to TRBJ1-3, with 7 positions matching TRBD1. The V gene's germline CDR1 is MNHNY and CDR2 SVGAGI (reference sequence). J was trimmed by 4 bases and V by 6 bases; bases with no gene match: 3. This CDR3 has 13 residues. CDR3 sequence (DNA): TGTGCCAGCAGCGGGACAGCCGGAAACACCATATATTTT. It yields the protein CASSGTAGNTIYF.

This chain connects TRBV6-5 to TRBJ2-1, with 12 nucleotides matching TRBD2. The CDR3 has 15 residues. With V trimmed by 4 bases and J by 4 bases, 2 bases remained unmatched. Germline CDR1 MNHEY, CDR2 SVGAGI. The CDR3 nucleotides are TGTGCCAGCAGTTTCGGGACTAGCGGGTACAATGAGCAGTTCTTC. Its protein is CASSFGTSGYNEQFF.

This chain uses TRBV20-1 with TRBJ2-3; D remains unclear. The CDR3 is 10 amino acids. The ends were cut back, 6 bases at V and 8 bases at J, with 9 bases in the middle. The germline gives CDR1 DFQATT, CDR2 SNEGSKA (reference sequence). CDR3 protein: CSAAYGTQYF. The CDR3 DNA reads as TGCAGTGCCGCCTATGGTACGCAGTATTTT.

The chain couples TRBV30 to TRBJ1-6, with 8 positions matching TRBD1. Germline trimming cut 5 bases from V and 10 bases from J; bases unmatched to any gene: 10. The CDR3 runs to 14 residues. The germline gives CDR1 GTSNPN, CDR2 SVGIG (reference sequence). CDR3 in DNA: TGTGCCTGGGGGGGTCCTGGACAGGGATCACCCCTCCACTTT. Translated: CAWGGPGQGSPLHF.